This is a list of T cell receptor beta chains from one sample in a study of blood T cell repertoires in COVID-19. Profiled with immunoSEQ multiplex PCR; TCRdb holds only in-frame clones, not every one. Found here are roughly 120,000 clones, around 79% of them singletons; the top ten hold around 15%. Input material: peripheral blood. The receptors here all came from a woman older than 75 with active or convalescent COVID-19. Both conserved end residues are part of each CDR3. Rows may omit the clone size; those that give it use once, few, many or a size class.

abundance | v_gene | CDR3aa
. | TRBV5-5 | CASSLVLSGANVLTF
. | TRBV7-3 | CASSAWGDGTDTQYF
. | TRBV2 | CASSAQGRDYGYTF
. | TRBV11-1 | CASSLGTVKRRETQYF
. | TRBV2 | CASSGGLAGEARFF
once | TRBV11-2 | CASSARLAGASGELFF
. | TRBV18 | CASSPDFLAAIISYEQYF
. | TRBV5-1 | CASSLVNSYNEQFF
once | TRBV6-5 | CASSPGTDYGYTF
. | TRBV19 | CASSIGQGSLELFF
. | TRBV6-5 | CASSSGYSGQETQYF
. | TRBV5-4 | CASSRRQSSDTQYF
. | TRBV15 | CATSSHRQGTGNTIYF
. | TRBV5-1 | CASSLGGGAGYTF
. | TRBV7-3 | CASSLTGGWDEQFF
. | TRBV5-6 | CASSLVGSGIIYEQYF
. | TRBV2 | CASRVTPATTEAFF
. | TRBV3-1/TRBV3-2 | CASRQGGRTEAFF
few | TRBV7-2 | CASSLVGTGAYEQYF
. | TRBV18 | CASSLGQTRSGNTIYF
. | TRBV10-3 | CAISESGLGQFF
. | TRBV30 | CAWSLAGGPMFDTQYF
once | TRBV5-1 | CASIRDSNTEAFF
. | TRBV5-1 | CASSLENRDTTEAFF
. | TRBV11-2 | CASSLVFWSSSYEQYF
. | TRBV27 | CASRTFGQGDTEAFF
once | TRBV11-2 | CASSLSFGELFF
once | TRBV3-1/TRBV3-2 | CASSQDRFSGQGAGSGNTIYF
many | TRBV11-2 | CASSIPSREAITDTQYF
. | TRBV6-5 | CASSPSLAGEETQYF
. | TRBV2 | CASTQGQGLYGYTF
. | TRBV5-8 | CASSFEGWNEQFF
. | TRBV2 | CASSRQGANSPLHF
. | TRBV30 | CAWSRIIYGYTF
. | TRBV10-3 | CAISEIRDRGLSRISPLHF
once | TRBV10-3 | CAISPGTGYNEQFF
once | TRBV28 | CASSFPQGNTIYF
. | TRBV10-3 | CAISGGFGTGQNNEQFF
. | TRBV29-1 | CSGGLLSYNEQFF
. | TRBV11-2 | CASSLLAGTDLGQFF
. | TRBV6-1 | CASSLGQGLWKAFF
. | TRBV2 | CASSDGGARYTEAFF
. | TRBV5-6 | CASSKRWDRADQPQHF
. | TRBV5-1 | CASSTGTGGSLGYEQYF
. | TRBV10-1 | CASSESSYFCSYEQYF
. | TRBV5-5 | CASSLRTGLRTDTQYF
few | TRBV6-6 | CASYGLEHNEQFF
. | TRBV3-1/TRBV3-2 | CASSQGAQETQYF
. | TRBV21-1 | CASSPWRLAGVSHTDTQYF
. | TRBV14 | CASSRLAGRSTDTQYF